Below, 26 T cell receptor beta chains from the same sample are listed, as sequenced in a study of long-term antiretroviral therapy in people with HIV. The assay used was immunoSEQ (version v3.0), run at survey level. This table comes from immunoSEQ multiplex PCR, and its TCRdb copy is limited to in-frame clones, with some not included. The sample holds 15,000 to 20,000 clones; just over 75% are singletons and the top ten take about 6.9%. Sequenced material: unsorted PBMCs, taken 2.2 years after starting antiretroviral therapy. The receptors derive from a man aged 50 to 59 with HIV.

This rearrangement joins TRBV7-9 to TRBJ1-1; TRBD1 might be the D (5 bases). Per the germline V gene, CDR1 is SEHNR and CDR2 is FQNEAQ (reference sequence). V was clipped by 4 bases and J by 3 bases, with 12 bases between them. The CDR3 totals 14 residues. The CDR3 spells CASSWGWGDTEAFF. The CDR3 bases are TGTGCCAGCAGCTGGGGCTGGGGGGACACTGAAGCTTTCTTT.

The chain employs TRBV2 and TRBJ2-1, with 9 bases aligning to TRBD1. V lost 6 bases to trimming and J lost 9 bases; unmatched junction nucleotides: 6. Germline loops: CDR1 SNHLY, CDR2 FYNNEI. The CDR3 has 13 amino acids. CDR3 in DNA: TGTGCCAGCAGGTGGGACAGGGAGTCTGAGCAGTTCTTC. The encoded protein is CASRWDRESEQFF.

The chain carries TRBV5-4 and TRBJ2-3, with D perhaps being TRBD1 or TRBD2 (6 bases each). Germline CDR1 reads SGHNT; CDR2 reads YYREEE (reference sequence). V lost 0 bases and J lost 5, with 19 bases in between. The CDR3 runs to 17 residues. CDR3 in DNA: TGTGCCAGCAGCTTGGTCATCGGTTGGGGGCGGGGAGATACGCAGTATTTT. This translates into CASSLVIGWGRGDTQYF.

This chain uses TRBV5-1 with TRBJ2-7, with D hard to call. The CDR3 runs to 15 residues. From germline, CDR1 is SGHRS and CDR2 YFSETQ. The V gene lost 4 bases and the J gene lost 0 bases, with 14 bases spanning the gap. The CDR3 spells CASSPLGRSSYEQYF. The CDR3 DNA reads as TGCGCCAGCAGCCCTTTAGGCCGAAGCTCCTACGAGCAGTACTTC.

The V call is TRBV6-5, the J call TRBJ2-1; tentative D call: TRBD1 (6 bases). The CDR3 runs to 15 residues. V lost 4 bases, J lost 7 bases, and 17 bases lay in between. From germline, CDR1 is MNHEY and CDR2 SVGAGI. The CDR3 DNA follows: TGTGCCAGCAGTTTTGACCCCGGAAGGGGGAATGAGCAGTTCTTC. Translated, it gives CASSFDPGRGNEQFF.

The J gene is TRBJ1-1, the V gene TRBV6-5; D not resolved. The V and J ends lost 2 bases and 1 base respectively, with 8 bases between them. The CDR3 runs to 14 residues. The germline V gene encodes CDR1 MNHEY and CDR2 SVGAGI. This CDR3 is CASSYGRPNTEAFF. The CDR3 nucleotides are TGTGCCAGCAGTTACGGCAGGCCGAACACTGAAGCTTTCTTT.

The chain links TRBV7-2 to TRBJ1-5; the match to TRBD1 covers 7 bases. Germline lookup yields CDR1 SGHTA and CDR2 FQGNSA. Germline trimming cut 5 bases from V and 3 bases from J; bases unmatched to any gene: 4. This CDR3 contains 14 residues. CDR3 sequence: CASSPQGDNQPQHF. Here the CDR3 DNA reads TGTGCCAGCAGCCCTCAGGGGGACAATCAGCCCCAGCATTTT.

CDR3 coding DNA: TGTGCCAGTAGTCCCTGGACAGGCACTGAAGCTTTCTTT. This encodes CASSPWTGTEAFF. J is TRBJ1-1 and V is TRBV19, with 7 bases matching TRBD1. Germline CDR1 and CDR2: LNHDA and SQIVND (reference sequence). The CDR3 runs 13 residues. J lost 4 bases, V lost 5 bases, and 4 bases had no gene match. The full variable domain, in which reference TRBV19 and TRBJ1-1 provide the parts outside the CDR3, is DGGITQSPKYLFRKEGQNVTLSCEQNLNHDAMYWYRQDPGQGLRLIYYSQIVNDFQKGDIAEGYSVSREKKESFPLTVTSAQKNPTAFYLCASSPWTGTEAFFGQGTRLTVV.

The chain uses TRBV11-2 and TRBJ2-7, with TRBD2 matching 8 bases. This CDR3 spans 16 amino acids. Germline-derived CDR1 and CDR2 are SGHAT and FQNNGV. Trimming at V came to 4 bases and at J to 5 bases, leaving 13 bases not matched to a gene. CDR3 loop: CASSSLKAGVVDEQYF. DNA of the CDR3: TGTGCCAGCAGCTCTTTAAAAGCGGGAGTGGTAGACGAGCAGTACTTC.

The chain carries TRBV5-1 and TRBJ1-2, with 8 bases aligning to TRBD1. Germline values: CDR1 SGHRS, CDR2 YFSETQ. The CDR3 sequence is 15 residues long. The ends lost 6 bases at V and 5 bases at J; junction bases unmatched: 12. CDR3 coding DNA: TGCGCCAGCACCCTGGGGACAGGTCCCTTTTATGGCTACACCTTC. Protein sequence: CASTLGTGPFYGYTF.

The chain recombines TRBV11-1 with TRBJ2-1; maybe TRBD2 (5 bases). The CDR3 loop spans 12 amino acids. Germline V lookup: CDR1 SGHAT, CDR2 FQDESV (reference sequence). V was shortened by 3 bases and J by 6 bases, with 6 bases between the two germline ends. CDR3 in amino acids: CASSFEGNEQFF. The CDR3 coding sequence is TGTGCCAGCAGCTTTGAGGGCAATGAGCAGTTCTTC.

This chain connects TRBV5-5 to TRBJ2-3; 10 bases fit TRBD1. The CDR3 has 16 amino acids. The ends lost 1 base at V and 4 bases at J; junction bases unmatched: 6. CDR1 and CDR2 (germline): SGHKS, YYEKEE (reference sequence). The DNA for the CDR3 is TGTGCCAGCAGCTTGACGACAGGGGGCAGCGCAGATACGCAGTATTTT. Translating it yields CASSLTTGGSADTQYF.

This clone was recorded only once. The rearrangement uses TRBV4-2 and TRBJ2-7, with D uncertain. Germline V gives CDR1 LGHNA, CDR2 YNFKEQ. The V end lost 4 bases, the J end lost 5 bases, and 15 bases lay between the germline ends. The CDR3 is made up of 14 amino acids. The CDR3 nucleotides are TGTGCCAGCAGCCTAGCCTTGAATCGGGACGAGCAGTACTTC. Translating gives CASSLALNRDEQYF.

The CDR3 coding sequence is TGTGCCAGCAGCCCCCAACTAGCGGGGGAACAAAAGACCCAGTACTTC. Its translation is CASSPQLAGEQKTQYF. The J gene is TRBJ2-5, the V gene TRBV7-2; 11 bases agree with TRBD2. V lost 5 bases and J lost 6; bases outside the gene matches: 11. The CDR3 length is 16 residues. CDR1 is SGHTA and CDR2 is FQGNSA in the germline V gene.

The chain is built from TRBV7-3 and TRBJ2-7, with a possible D match to TRBD1 (5 bases). The CDR3 length is 15 residues. Germline V CDR1 and CDR2: SGHTA, FQGTGA. The germline V and J ends were trimmed by 1 base and 2 bases, with 12 bases remaining between them. CDR3 sequence reads: CASSLSGAPTYEQYF. CDR3 DNA sequence: TGTGCCAGCAGCTTAAGTGGGGCACCCACCTACGAGCAGTACTTC.

The gene calls are TRBV28 and TRBJ1-5, with 9 bases matching TRBD1. V gave up 11 bases and J gave up 6 bases; unmatched junction bases: 11. Germline V gene lookup returns CDR1 MDHEN and CDR2 SYDVKM. This CDR3 is built from 14 residues. The DNA for the CDR3 is TGTGCCGGGGGGACAGGGAGCGGGGGTCAGCCCCAGCATTTT. Its protein product is CAGGTGSGGQPQHF.

This clone has only one observation. V usage is TRBV6-1 and J usage is TRBJ2-7; D possibly corresponds to TRBD2 (6 bases). The V and J ends lost 7 bases and 1 base respectively, with 14 bases between them. Germline CDR1 is MNHNS and CDR2 is SASEGT. The length of the CDR3 is 14 residues. The CDR3 protein is CASTWTISSYEQYF. The CDR3, as DNA: TGTGCCAGCACCTGGACTATATCTTCCTACGAGCAGTACTTC.

This sequence joins TRBV6-1 and TRBJ2-2; a weak D match, TRBD1 (6 bases). The V and J ends lost 7 bases and 2 bases respectively, with 11 bases between them. Germline lookup yields CDR1 MNHNS and CDR2 SASEGT. The CDR3 covers 14 residues. CDR3 sequence (DNA): TGTGCCAGCAAGCCGGGACACAACACCGGGGAGCTGTTTTTT. Translated, it gives CASKPGHNTGELFF.

The chain uses TRBV9 and TRBJ2-3; D gene unclear. Germline values: CDR1 SGDLS, CDR2 YYNGEE. The CDR3 has 15 amino acids. V lost 0 bases and J 2 bases, leaving 10 bases between the germline ends. The CDR3 loop is CASSVEMLITDTQYF. The CDR3 region has the DNA TGTGCCAGCAGCGTAGAGATGTTGATCACAGATACGCAGTATTTT.

In DNA form, the CDR3 reads TGTGCAAGTCGCCTCTCCTCGGGTCAGCCCCAGCATTTT. Its protein is CASRLSSGQPQHF. The chain uses TRBV12-2 and TRBJ1-5. TRBV12-2 is listed as a pseudogene. This CDR3 comprises 13 residues.

The chain is built from TRBV27 and TRBJ1-1; no clear D. From germline, CDR1 is MNHEY and CDR2 SMNVEV (reference sequence). The V and J ends lost 5 bases and 0 bases respectively, with 16 bases between them. This CDR3 comprises 16 residues. The CDR3 nucleotides read TGTGCCAGCAGTGTCGACCCCGGACGGCTGAACACTGAAGCTTTCTTT. It yields the protein CASSVDPGRLNTEAFF.

The chain employs TRBV7-6 and TRBJ1-4; D uncertain. Deletions cut 6 bases from V and 9 bases from J, with 8 bases between. The CDR3 covers 11 residues. Germline lookup yields CDR1 SGHVS and CDR2 FNYEAQ. CDR3 in DNA: TGTGCCAGCAGTCCCGGGAAAAAACTGTTTTTT. This encodes CASSPGKKLFF.

This clone was counted between two and nine times. The chain employs TRBV30 and TRBJ2-7; D remains ambiguous. The germline CDR1 and CDR2 sequences are GTSNPN and SVGIG (reference sequence). V was shortened by 0 bases and J by 8 bases, with 8 bases between the two germline ends. The CDR3 spans 11 residues. The CDR3 coding sequence is TGTGCCTGGAGTGTAAGGGCCCAGCAGTACTTC. This encodes CAWSVRAQQYF. Together with reference TRBV30 and TRBJ2-7, the CDR3 gives the full variable domain: SQTIHQWPATLVQPVGSPLSLECTVEGTSNPNLYWYRQAAGRGLQLLFYSVGIGQISSEVPQNLSASRPQDRQFILSSKKLLLSDSGFYLCAWSVRAQQYFGPGTRLTVT.

The chain uses TRBV9 and TRBJ2-7; 8 positions match TRBD1. The CDR3 is 14 residues long. Germline CDR1 reads SGDLS; CDR2 reads YYNGEE. J lost 4 bases, V lost 2 bases, and 5 bases had no gene match. CDR3 amino acids: CASSVSWTGYEQYF. The CDR3 DNA follows: TGTGCCAGCAGCGTTTCCTGGACAGGGTACGAGCAGTACTTC.

The V gene is TRBV29-1, the J gene TRBJ2-5; 8 bases fit TRBD2. The CDR3 is made up of 12 amino acids. Germline loops: CDR1 SQVTM, CDR2 ANQGSEA. Trimming removed 3 bases from V and 5 bases from J; junction bases left unmatched: 2. The CDR3 region has the DNA TGCAGCGTTGAGGGCGGGGGGGAGACCCAGTACTTC. Translating gives CSVEGGGETQYF. Full variable domain (remainder filled in from reference TRBV29-1 and TRBJ2-5): SAVISQKPSRDICQRGTSLTIQCQVDSQVTMMFWYRQQPGQSLTLIATANQGSEATYESGFVIDKFPISRPNLTFSTLTVSNMSPEDSSIYLCSVEGGGETQYFGPGTRLLVL.

The V call is TRBV28, the J call TRBJ1-3; tentatively, D is TRBD1 (5 bases). The CDR3 length is 15 residues. The V end was cut by 0 bases, the J end by 0 bases, with 6 bases between. Germline CDR1 MDHEN, CDR2 SYDVKM. The DNA for the CDR3 is TGTGCCAGCAGTTTATGGACAGACTCTGGAAACACCATATATTTT. It is translated as CASSLWTDSGNTIYF.